These T cell receptor beta chains were read from a single sample in a study of blood T cell repertoires in COVID-19. The method was immunoSEQ multiplex PCR; TCRdb's version includes in-frame clones alone and lacks a portion of them. The sample lists about 180,000 clones; 80% to 90% were seen once. The specimen was peripheral blood. Source of these receptors: a human donor with active or convalescent COVID-19. The donor label of this sample is uncertain. Both conserved end residues are part of each CDR3. Fields, in order: clone size, J gene, CDR3 length, V gene, D gene, CDR3 protein, CDR3 DNA. D genes are given only for firm matches. Clone size appears in some rows only: once, few, many, or a class for an expanded clone.

once | TRBJ2-2 | 14 | TRBV30 | TRBD2 | CAWMSGRVTGELFF | TGTGCCTGGATGAGCGGGAGAGTCACCGGGGAGCTGTTTTTT
NA | TRBJ2-3 | 16 | TRBV4-3 | NA | CASSQGSGRTTDTQYF | TGCGCCAGCAGCCAAGGGTCGGGGAGGACTACAGATACGCAGTATTTT
NA | TRBJ2-1 | 15 | TRBV3-1/TRBV3-2 | TRBD1 | CASSPLGNRGNEQFF | TGTGCCAGCAGCCCTTTAGGAAACAGGGGGAATGAGCAGTTCTTC
NA | TRBJ1-1 | 14 | TRBV3-1/TRBV3-2 | TRBD1 | CASSQLAGGTEAFF | TGTGCCAGCAGCCAATTGGCAGGGGGCACTGAAGCTTTCTTT
once | TRBJ2-7 | 14 | TRBV6-5 | NA | CATTFAQDPSEQYF | TGTGCCACCACCTTTGCACAGGATCCGTCCGAGCAGTACTTC
NA | TRBJ1-5 | 15 | TRBV4-2 | NA | CASSQDRSGSQPQHF | TGTGCCAGCAGCCAAGATAGGTCGGGAAGTCAGCCCCAGCATTTT
NA | TRBJ2-1 | 16 | TRBV7-2 | TRBD1 | CASSLDRDSSYNEQFF | TGTGCCAGCAGCTTAGACCGGGACAGCTCCTACAATGAGCAGTTCTTC
NA | TRBJ2-7 | 16 | TRBV7-9 | TRBD1 | CASSQRRWDSSYEQYF | TGTGCCAGCAGCCAAAGACGCTGGGACAGCTCCTACGAGCAGTACTTC
few | TRBJ2-7 | 12 | TRBV9 | NA | CASSTGSYEQYF | TGTGCCAGCAGCACAGGGTCCTACGAGCAGTACTTC
NA | TRBJ1-1 | 15 | TRBV7-3 | NA | CASSSGGGANTEAFF | TGTGCCAGCAGCTCAGGAGGTGGCGCGAACACTGAAGCTTTCTTT
NA | TRBJ2-1 | 16 | TRBV9 | TRBD1 | CASSTLDRTAYNEQFF | TGTGCCAGCAGCACGTTGGACAGGACGGCCTACAATGAGCAGTTCTTC
NA | TRBJ1-1 | 15 | TRBV3-1/TRBV3-2 | NA | CASSQSRGGDTEAFF | TGTGCCAGCAGCCAATCAAGGGGCGGGGACACTGAAGCTTTCTTT
NA | TRBJ2-5 | 16 | TRBV5-1 | TRBD2 | CASSQLAGGPGETQYF | TGCGCCAGCAGTCAACTAGCGGGGGGGCCGGGGGAGACCCAGTACTTC
once | TRBJ2-1 | 14 | TRBV29-1 | NA | CSAPFGGSYNEQFF | TGCAGCGCACCGTTCGGGGGAAGCTACAATGAGCAGTTCTTC
NA | TRBJ2-2 | 16 | TRBV30 | NA | CAWSVPGSVFIGELFF | TGTGCCTGGAGTGTGCCGGGAAGCGTCTTTATCGGGGAGCTGTTTTTT
few | TRBJ1-2 | 16 | TRBV27 | TRBD1 | CASSFRSGTGYDGYTF | TGTGCCAGCAGTTTCCGATCCGGGACAGGGTACGATGGCTACACCTTC
NA | TRBJ2-7 | 16 | TRBV4-2 | NA | CASSLLAGGKEYEQYF | TGTGCCAGCAGCCTGCTAGCCGGGGGAAAGGAGTACGAGCAGTACTTC
NA | TRBJ1-5 | 15 | TRBV4-2 | NA | CASSQDLVGGKPQHF | TGTGCCAGCAGCCAAGATCTGGTTGGAGGGAAGCCCCAGCATTTT
NA | TRBJ2-1 | 16 | TRBV6-4 | NA | CASSAHRGRGVNEQFF | TGTGCCAGCAGTGCCCATCGAGGCAGGGGTGTCAATGAGCAGTTCTTC
NA | TRBJ1-3 | 15 | TRBV18 | TRBD1 | CASSPDRGSGNTIYF | TGTGCCAGCTCTCCGGACAGGGGCTCTGGAAACACCATATATTTT
NA | TRBJ2-3 | 14 | TRBV19 | NA | CASSTEGWGDTQYF | TGTGCCAGTAGTACGGAGGGTTGGGGAGATACGCAGTATTTT
NA | TRBJ2-5 | 15 | TRBV5-1 | NA | CASSPEVRSQETQYF | TGCGCCAGCAGCCCGGAGGTACGGAGCCAAGAGACCCAGTACTTC
NA | TRBJ1-1 | 12 | TRBV30 | NA | CAKATGNTEAFF | TGTGCCAAAGCAACGGGGAACACTGAAGCTTTCTTT
NA | TRBJ1-3 | 16 | TRBV6-4 | NA | CASSDQREGTGNTIYF | TGTGCCAGCAGTGACCAACGGGAGGGAACCGGAAACACCATATATTTT
NA | TRBJ1-5 | 12 | TRBV6-5 | TRBD1 | CATTGANQPQHF | TGTGCCACTACAGGGGCTAATCAGCCCCAGCATTTT
NA | TRBJ2-3 | 13 | TRBV5-1 | NA | CASSTTGEDTQYF | TGCGCCAGCAGCACGACTGGCGAGGATACGCAGTATTTT
NA | TRBJ1-2 | 13 | TRBV3-1/TRBV3-2 | TRBD1 | CASSLGQGDGYTF | TGTGCCAGCAGCCTCGGACAGGGGGATGGCTACACCTTC
NA | TRBJ1-1 | 16 | TRBV11-2 | TRBD1 | CASSLEPGTGYTEAFF | TGTGCCAGCAGCTTAGAACCCGGGACAGGGTACACTGAAGCTTTCTTT
NA | TRBJ1-3 | 16 | TRBV25-1 | NA | CASSVQSGNSGNTIYF | TGTGCCAGCAGTGTCCAATCAGGCAACTCTGGAAACACCATATATTTT
NA | TRBJ1-2 | 15 | TRBV7-9 | NA | CASSLERAGLGGYTF | TGTGCCAGCAGCTTAGAGCGGGCGGGGCTCGGTGGCTACACCTTC